The 26 T cell receptor beta chains below all came from one sample that was sequenced in a study of T cells after yellow fever vaccination. TCRdb redid the calling of the 5' RACE reads with MiXCR, one entry per CDR3 protein. The sample shows a few hundred thousand distinct CDR3 sequences, approximately 4% of them seen only once. The sample was PBMCs, taken 5 days after the yellow fever booster vaccination. The receptors were sampled from a man younger than 30 who received the YFV17D yellow fever vaccine.

This clonotype turned up a few times. The chain carries TRBV20-1 and TRBJ2-3, with 8 bases that match TRBD2. CDR1 is DFQATT, CDR2 SNEGSKA, per germline (reference sequence). The CDR3 is made up of 18 amino acids. V trimming: 0 bases; J trimming: 2 bases; junction bases outside the gene matches: 13. The DNA of the CDR3 is TGCAGTGCTAGAGATTTAACGAGTAGCGGGGTGTACACAGATACGCAGTATTTT. Protein sequence: CSARDLTSSGVYTDTQYF.

This clonotype was picked up a small number of times. The chain carries TRBV29-1 and TRBJ2-1, with 7 nucleotides matching TRBD1. The CDR3 totals 13 residues. Germline assignment: CDR1 SQVTM and CDR2 ANQGSEA. V was pared by 4 bases and J by 4 bases, with 4 bases of the junction left unmatched. DNA of the CDR3: TGCAGCGTTGTCAGGGGGTCTTACAATGAGCAGTTCTTC. Translating gives CSVVRGSYNEQFF.

The chain carries TRBV6-5 and TRBJ2-3, with 7 bases that match TRBD1. This CDR3 has 15 residues. With V trimmed by 0 bases and J by 3 bases, 3 bases remained unmatched. Germline V gives CDR1 MNHEY, CDR2 SVGAGI. CDR3 residues: CASSYSNRGTDTQYF. CDR3 nucleotide sequence: TGTGCCAGCAGTTACTCGAACAGGGGAACAGATACGCAGTATTTT.

This clonotype showed up many times. CDR3 sequence reads: CASSLRGAGFADTQYF. CDR3 DNA: TGTGCCAGCAGTTTAAGAGGGGCGGGGTTTGCAGATACGCAGTATTTT. The chain couples TRBV27 to TRBJ2-3, with D possibly TRBD2 on 6 matching bases. Germline lookup yields CDR1 MNHEY and CDR2 SMNVEV (reference sequence). The CDR3 extends over 16 amino acids. Trimming took 2 bases from V and 4 from J, leaving 16 bases between them.

In its sample, this clonotype was seen many times. CDR3 sequence: CASSFFRDAEAFF. The CDR3 DNA follows: TGTGCCAGCAGTTTTTTCAGGGACGCCGAAGCTTTCTTT. The J gene is TRBJ1-1, the V gene TRBV12-3 or TRBV12-4; possibly TRBD1 for D (5 bases). Trimming removed 3 bases at V and 8 bases at J, with 13 bases between. The CDR3 is made up of 13 amino acids.

This clonotype showed up just a few times. The gene calls are TRBV20-1 and TRBJ1-2; 9 bases match TRBD1. CDR1 DFQATT and CDR2 SNEGSKA come from the germline V gene (reference sequence). CDR3 length equals 12 residues. J was trimmed by 6 bases and V by 5 bases; bases with no gene match: 4. Here the CDR3 DNA reads TGCAGTGCTCCGGGACAGGGAGATGGCTACACCTTC. Its protein product is CSAPGQGDGYTF.

The rearrangement joins TRBV4-3 to TRBJ2-2; a weak D match, TRBD1 (5 bases). The CDR3 sequence is 15 residues long. V was shortened by 0 bases and J by 3 bases, with 8 bases between the two germline ends. Looked up from germline, CDR1 is LGHNA and CDR2 is YSLEER. CDR3 nucleotides: TGCGCCAGCAGCCAAGATCCGACAGACACCGGGGAGCTGTTTTTT. The encoded protein is CASSQDPTDTGELFF.

V gene TRBV3-1 combines with J gene TRBJ1-5, with D uncertain. CDR1 and CDR2 (germline): LGHDT, YNNKEL (reference sequence). This CDR3 is built from 13 residues. The V end lost 2 bases, the J end lost 7 bases, and 9 bases lay between the germline ends. CDR3 loop: CASSQRSGQPQHF. CDR3 sequence (DNA): TGTGCCAGCAGCCAACGGTCGGGACAGCCCCAGCATTTT.

This clonotype appeared a few times. The chain is built from TRBV24-1 and TRBJ2-5; 10 bases are shared with TRBD1. The CDR3 contains 15 residues. Germline V CDR1 and CDR2: KGHDR, SFDVKD. V was clipped by 3 bases and J by 2 bases; unmatched bases: 2. CDR3 sequence (DNA): TGTGCCACCAGTGATCGGACAGGGGGACAAGAGACCCAGTACTTC. It specifies CATSDRTGGQETQYF.

This clonotype appeared many times. The chain couples TRBV11-2 to TRBJ2-2, with 8 bases lining up with TRBD2. Germline-derived CDR1 and CDR2 are SGHAT and FQNNGV. CDR3 length equals 14 residues. V lost 5 bases to trimming and J lost 4 bases; unmatched junction nucleotides: 3. As DNA, the CDR3 is TGTGCCAGCAGCCGGGGGGGGAGCACCGGGGAGCTGTTTTTT. Protein: CASSRGGSTGELFF.

This clonotype was detected a few times. The V and J genes are TRBV5-1 and TRBJ2-2; D remains ambiguous. Deletions cut 4 bases from V and 5 bases from J, with 12 bases between. Germline V gene data show CDR1 as SGHRS and CDR2 as YFSETQ. The CDR3 loop spans 14 amino acids. DNA for the CDR3: TGCGCCAGCAGCCTTAATTACGGGACCGGGGAGCTGTTTTTT. This translates into CASSLNYGTGELFF.

This clonotype was detected many times. V is TRBV7-9 and J is TRBJ2-5; TRBD2 is a possible D gene (5 bases). This CDR3 is 15 amino acids long. CDR1 is SEHNR, CDR2 FQNEAQ, per germline (reference sequence). V shed 7 bases and J shed 1 base, with 16 bases lying between them. CDR3 nucleotides: TGTGCCAGCAACTCCCGGACTCTGGCCCAAGAGACCCAGTACTTC. Residues: CASNSRTLAQETQYF.

The chain recombines TRBV5-1 with TRBJ2-1; a possible D gene is TRBD1 (6 bases). The CDR3 has 12 residues. CDR1 and CDR2 (germline): SGHRS, YFSETQ. V lost 6 bases and J lost 10, with 14 bases in between. The CDR3 loop reads CASNGRGSEQFF. CDR3 sequence (DNA): TGCGCCAGCAACGGCAGGGGAAGCGAGCAGTTCTTC.

The table lists this clonotype with a few counts. The J gene is TRBJ2-7, the V gene TRBV28; 7 bases fit TRBD1. This CDR3 comprises 14 residues. The germline CDR1 and CDR2 sequences are MDHEN and SYDVKM. Trimming at V came to 7 bases and at J to 0 bases, leaving 6 bases not matched to a gene. This chain's CDR3 is CASTTGTASYEQYV. For the CDR3, the DNA is TGTGCCAGCACCACCGGGACAGCCTCCTACGAGCAGTACGTC.

This clonotype was observed a few times. This chain links TRBV9 with TRBJ2-3, with TRBD2 identical over 7 bases. Germline CDR1 and CDR2: SGDLS and YYNGEE. The V and J ends lost 2 bases and 3 bases, in that order; junction bases with no gene match: 3. The CDR3 is 14 amino acids. The CDR3 loop reads CASSVGRETDTQYF. In nucleotides, the CDR3 is TGTGCCAGCAGCGTGGGGCGGGAGACAGATACGCAGTATTTT.

Notes on this clonotype: Relative to the germline gene, one junction end is altered; a read error may explain this. The chain links TRBV18 to TRBJ1-2, with no clear D. Germline-derived CDR1 and CDR2 are KGHSH and LQKENI. This CDR3 has 13 residues. CDR3 in DNA: TGTGCCAGCTCTCCGAGCTCCCTCGATGGCTACCTCTTC. This sequence encodes CASSPSSLDGYLF.

In this sample, this clonotype turned up many times. This chain joins TRBV11-2 and TRBJ2-3; no firm D call. The CDR3 has 12 amino acids. V was cut by 3 bases and J by 4 bases, with 5 bases left in between. Germline values: CDR1 SGHAT, CDR2 FQNNGV. The CDR3 here is CASSFLADTQYF. Written as DNA, the CDR3 is TGTGCCAGCAGCTTTCTCGCAGATACGCAGTATTTT.

The V gene is TRBV7-8, the J gene TRBJ2-2; TRBD1 might be the D (5 bases). Germline values: CDR1 SGHVS, CDR2 FQNEAQ. Deletions cut 1 base from V and 4 bases from J, with 10 bases between. The CDR3 extends over 15 amino acids. The CDR3 spells CASSLEGWTTGELFF. CDR3 DNA: TGTGCCAGCAGCTTAGAGGGGTGGACCACCGGGGAGCTGTTTTTT.

This clonotype was recorded a few times. This rearrangement joins TRBV12-3 or TRBV12-4 to TRBJ2-2; 11 bases align to TRBD2. CDR3 length: 15 amino acids. Trimming removed 5 bases from V and 5 bases from J; junction bases left unmatched: 4. The chain's CDR3 is CASSKTSGETGELFF. DNA of the CDR3: TGTGCCAGCAGTAAGACTAGCGGGGAAACCGGGGAGCTGTTTTTT.

V is TRBV4-3 and J is TRBJ1-6; no clear D. The CDR3 covers 15 residues. The germline V gene has CDR1 LGHNA and CDR2 YSLEER. V dropped 3 bases and J dropped 7 bases, with 13 bases sitting between them. The DNA of the CDR3 is TGCGCCAGCAGCCATGGCCAAACTCGGAATTCACCCCTCCACTTT. Translated, it gives CASSHGQTRNSPLHF.

The DNA for the CDR3 is TGTGCCAGTAGTATTTGGCTGACCAATTCACCCCTCCACTTT. Amino acids: CASSIWLTNSPLHF. The chain employs TRBV19 and TRBJ1-6; unclear D gene. V shed 3 bases and J shed 7 bases, with 10 bases lying between them. Looked up from germline, CDR1 is LNHDA and CDR2 is SQIVND (reference sequence). The CDR3 is 14 amino acids.

The rearrangement links TRBV5-1 to TRBJ2-5; 10 bases are shared with TRBD1. This CDR3 has 15 residues. Germline V lookup: CDR1 SGHRS, CDR2 YFSETQ. Germline trimming cut 4 bases from V and 4 bases from J; bases unmatched to any gene: 7. The CDR3 spells CASSEVGQGRETQYF. The CDR3 nucleotides read TGCGCCAGCAGCGAGGTGGGACAGGGGCGAGAGACCCAGTACTTC. Together with reference TRBV5-1 and TRBJ2-5, the CDR3 gives the full variable domain: KAGVTQTPRYLIKTRGQQVTLSCSPISGHRSVSWYQQTPGQGLQFLFEYFSETQRNKGNFPGRFSGRQFSNSRSEMNVSTLELGDSALYLCASSEVGQGRETQYFGPGTRLLVL.

A few counts support this clonotype. The CDR3 sequence is CASSPLSTNEKLFF. For the CDR3, the DNA is TGCGCCAGCAGCCCTCTCTCAACTAATGAAAAACTGTTTTTT. The chain couples TRBV5-1 to TRBJ1-4; no firm D call. V lost 4 bases and J 0 bases, leaving 7 bases between the germline ends. This CDR3 has 14 residues. CDR1 and CDR2 from the germline V gene are SGHRS and YFSETQ. The whole variable domain, filled in from reference TRBV5-1 and TRBJ1-4, reads KAGVTQTPRYLIKTRGQQVTLSCSPISGHRSVSWYQQTPGQGLQFLFEYFSETQRNKGNFPGRFSGRQFSNSRSEMNVSTLELGDSALYLCASSPLSTNEKLFFGSGTQLSVL.

This clonotype has just a few counts. This rearrangement joins TRBV5-1 to TRBJ1-2, with TRBD1 matching over 9 bases. CDR3 length equals 15 residues. The ends lost 0 bases at V and 7 bases at J; junction bases unmatched: 7. Germline V gene lookup returns CDR1 SGHRS and CDR2 YFSETQ. CDR3 sequence (DNA): TGCGCCAGCAGCTTGGATCTTGGGACAGGGCTTGGCTACACCTTC. It yields the protein CASSLDLGTGLGYTF.

The chain recombines TRBV7-9 with TRBJ1-6, with D unresolved. The germline V gene encodes CDR1 SEHNR and CDR2 FQNEAQ (reference sequence). Trimming took off 1 base at V and 7 bases at J, with 14 bases between the two ends. This CDR3 spans 16 amino acids. Here the CDR3 reads CASSLVPPGLNSPLHF. In DNA form, the CDR3 reads TGTGCCAGCAGCTTAGTACCCCCAGGCCTCAATTCACCCCTCCACTTT.

V is TRBV5-5 and J is TRBJ2-2; possible D gene TRBD1, 6 bases. The CDR3 loop spans 14 amino acids. Germline CDR1 and CDR2: SGHKS and YYEKEE (reference sequence). Trimming left V 4 bases short and J 3 bases short, with 10 bases between. The CDR3 nucleotides read TGTGCCAGCAGCCGGACAGCCGACACCGGGGAGCTGTTTTTT. This sequence encodes CASSRTADTGELFF.